These 11 T cell receptor beta chains came from one sample sequenced in a study of T cell responses to AZD1222 COVID-19 vaccine. Measured with immunoSEQ multiplex PCR; TCRdb has only the in-frame clones, and not every one. The profile shows approximately 61,000 clones, about four fifths of them singletons. Sequenced material: peripheral blood, taken 28 days after the second AZD1222 dose. Source of these receptors: an adult who received the AZD1222 COVID-19 vaccine.

The V gene is TRBV19, the J gene TRBJ2-2, with a tentative D call TRBD2 (5 bases). V lost 6 bases and J 4 bases, leaving 15 bases between the germline ends. The CDR3 consists of 15 residues. From germline, CDR1 is LNHDA and CDR2 SQIVND (reference sequence). The CDR3 DNA sequence: TGTGCCAGTAGCCTGGTTCGGGAACCCACCGGGGAGCTGTTTTTT. Translating gives CASSLVREPTGELFF.

V usage is TRBV23-1 and J usage is TRBJ2-1; TRBD2 aligns across 8 bases. TRBV23-1 is noted as an ORF with a role that remains uncertain. Trimming removed 4 bases from V and 12 bases from J; junction bases left unmatched: 20. The CDR3 covers 17 residues. The CDR3 DNA sequence: TGCGCCAGCAGTCCTCCCCTCACGGGACTAGTAATGTTTGCGCAGTTCTTC. The encoded protein is CASSPPLTGLVMFAQFF.

This chain joins TRBV19 and TRBJ2-1, with D perhaps given as TRBD1 or TRBD2 (5 bases each). Germline V gene sequence: CDR1 LNHDA, CDR2 SQIVND (reference sequence). This CDR3 spans 16 amino acids. The V end lost 7 bases, the J end lost 9 bases, and 25 bases lay between the germline ends. CDR3 region: CASNPSNGVGAGEQFF. The CDR3 DNA reads as TGTGCCAGTAACCCTTCGAACGGGGTCGGGGCCGGTGAGCAGTTCTTC.

V usage is TRBV6-1 and J usage is TRBJ1-5, with D possibly TRBD1 on 5 matching bases. Germline CDR1 MNHNS, CDR2 SASEGT. This CDR3 comprises 15 residues. V lost 6 bases and J lost 1, with 13 bases in between. The CDR3 bases are TGTGCCAGCAGGGGACGGTGGGGAAGCAATCAGCCCCAGCATTTT. Translated: CASRGRWGSNQPQHF.

Remarks on this clone: This sequence may be a read error, since a much larger clone differs from it by one base. The chain combines TRBV4-3 with TRBJ2-3, with 9 bases fitting TRBD2. CDR1 and CDR2 (germline): LGHNA, YSLEER. The CDR3 covers 17 residues. Trimming removed 5 bases from V and 6 bases from J; junction bases left unmatched: 15. The CDR3 protein is CASSTLTSGPSEDTQYF. CDR3 DNA sequence: TGCGCCAGCAGCACTTTAACTAGCGGGCCAAGCGAGGATACGCAGTATTTT.

The chain uses TRBV28 and TRBJ2-7, with 8 bases aligning to TRBD2. The CDR3 totals 17 residues. Per the germline V gene, CDR1 is MDHEN and CDR2 is SYDVKM. Germline trimming cut 4 bases from V and 5 bases from J; bases unmatched to any gene: 16. The CDR3 is CASSSPRGIAGLDEQYF. The CDR3 nucleotides are TGTGCCAGCAGTTCCCCCCGGGGGATAGCGGGATTGGACGAGCAGTACTTC.

The CDR3 nucleotides read TGTGCCAGCAGTTTCAGGACGGGAGATACGCAGTATTTT. As protein: CASSFRTGDTQYF. This chain connects TRBV6-5 to TRBJ2-3; no firm D call. This CDR3 region has 13 residues. CDR1 and CDR2 from the germline V gene are MNHEY and SVGAGI. V lost 4 bases and J 5 bases, leaving 10 bases between the germline ends.

The chain recombines TRBV4-1 with TRBJ2-7, with 9 bases lining up with TRBD2. V gave up 4 bases and J gave up 2 bases; unmatched junction bases: 9. The CDR3 is 16 residues long. CDR1 is MGHRA, CDR2 YSYEKL, per germline. The CDR3 loop reads CASSPTTSGRPYEQYF. In DNA form, the CDR3 reads TGCGCCAGCAGCCCGACAACTAGCGGGCGACCCTACGAGCAGTACTTC.

Notes on this clone: In the same sample, other DNA sequences code for this CDR3. The chain uses TRBV5-8 and TRBJ1-2; 7 positions match TRBD1. V shed 4 bases, J shed 5 bases, and the junction held 11 bases outside the gene matches. Germline V gene sequence: CDR1 SGHTS, CDR2 YDEGEE. The CDR3 is 15 residues long. Here the CDR3 DNA reads TGTGCCAGCAGCCCCAGACAGGGTAAAGGATATGGCTACACCTTC. Its translation is CASSPRQGKGYGYTF. The full variable domain, with the rest looked up from reference TRBV5-8 and TRBJ1-2, is EAGVTQSPTHLIKTRGQQATLRCSPISGHTSVYWYQQALGLGLQFLLWYDEGEERNRGNFPPRFSGRQFPNYSSELNVNALELEDSALYLCASSPRQGKGYGYTFGSGTRLTVV.

The chain links TRBV29-1 to TRBJ2-5, with D unresolved. V lost 7 bases to trimming and J lost 0 bases, with 9 bases between them. Germline CDR1 and CDR2: SQVTM and ANQGSEA. The CDR3 is made up of 12 amino acids. The CDR3 is CSAQPDQETQYF. The CDR3 DNA reads as TGCAGCGCCCAACCAGACCAAGAGACCCAGTACTTC.

This chain connects TRBV7-8 to TRBJ2-7; no definite D call. This CDR3 is 12 amino acids long. The V and J ends lost 6 bases and 3 bases respectively, with 9 bases between them. CDR1 is SGHVS and CDR2 is FQNEAQ in the germline V gene. Written as DNA, the CDR3 is TGTGCCAGCAGGGCCGCCTTCTACGAGCAGTACTTC. This encodes CASRAAFYEQYF. Full variable domain (outside the CDR3, taken from reference TRBV7-8 and TRBJ2-7): GAGVSQSPRYKVAKRGQDVALRCDPISGHVSLFWYQQALGQGPEFLTYFQNEAQLDKSGLPSDRFFAERPEGSVSTLKIQRTQQEDSAVYLCASRAAFYEQYFGPGTRLTVT.